The 27 T cell receptor beta chains below were found in one sample sequenced in a study of OX40 agonist ivuxolimab in advanced cancers. Some clones are missing from TCRdb's copy, which holds only in-frame ones; the method was immunoSEQ multiplex PCR. The data show around 43,000 clones, roughly 90% seen once. The sequences come from CD4+ or CD8+ T cells sorted from blood, collected in a trial of the OX40 agonist ivuxolimab. The receptors come from an adult with an advanced solid tumor such as melanoma, head and neck, liver or kidney cancer.

The rearrangement joins TRBV27 to TRBJ1-2; possibly TRBD1 for D (5 bases). Per the germline V gene, CDR1 is MNHEY and CDR2 is SMNVEV (reference sequence). The V end was cut by 6 bases, the J end by 4 bases, with 15 bases between. CDR3 length equals 14 residues. CDR3 DNA sequence: TGTGCCAGCAGAAGCCCCGGGACTCCCTATGGCTACACCTTC. Its translation: CASRSPGTPYGYTF.

V is TRBV2 and J is TRBJ2-7; a possible D gene is TRBD2 (6 bases). The germline gives CDR1 SNHLY, CDR2 FYNNEI. V lost 1 base, J lost 2 bases, and 18 bases lay in between. The CDR3 sequence is 17 residues long. CDR3 DNA: TGTGCCAGCAGTGAAGGTTTCTGGGGCGGGAATACCTACGAGCAGTACTTC. Amino acids: CASSEGFWGGNTYEQYF. Full variable domain (remainder filled in from reference TRBV2 and TRBJ2-7): EPEVTQTPSHQVTQMGQEVILRCVPISNHLYFYWYRQILGQKVEFLVSFYNNEISEKSEIFDDQFSVERPDGSNFTLKIRSTKLEDSAMYFCASSEGFWGGNTYEQYFGPGTRLTVT.

The CDR3 DNA sequence: TGTGCCAGCAGTTTACCCGGTGCCCGGGAAGCTTTCTTT. Its protein product is CASSLPGAREAFF. J is TRBJ1-1 and V is TRBV27; D not certain. The germline gives CDR1 MNHEY, CDR2 SMNVEV (reference sequence). The CDR3 spans 13 residues. Trimming removed 2 bases at V and 8 bases at J, with 12 bases between.

This clone has just a few counts. This sample also contains other DNA sequences that code for the same CDR3. This chain joins TRBV7-9 and TRBJ1-1; no definite D call. The CDR3 is made up of 15 amino acids. V lost 5 bases and J 1 base, leaving 14 bases between the germline ends. In germline, CDR1 is SEHNR, CDR2 FQNEAQ (reference sequence). CDR3 in DNA: TGTGCCAGCAGCGCTGACGGAAATAGGAACACTGAAGCTTTCTTT. Amino acids: CASSADGNRNTEAFF. The complete variable domain, with remaining parts taken from reference TRBV7-9 and TRBJ1-1, reads DTGVSQNPRHKITKRGQNVTFRCDPISEHNRLYWYRQTLGQGPEFLTYFQNEAQLEKSRLLSDRFSAERPKGSFSTLEIQRTEQGDSAMYLCASSADGNRNTEAFFGQGTRLTVV.

The V gene is TRBV2, the J gene TRBJ2-3; 10 positions agree with TRBD2. V was pared by 6 bases and J by 2 bases, with 8 bases of the junction left unmatched. The CDR3 totals 16 residues. Germline loops: CDR1 SNHLY, CDR2 FYNNEI. The CDR3 region is CASREATSGHTDTQYF. The CDR3 DNA reads as TGTGCCAGCAGGGAGGCGACTAGCGGGCACACAGATACGCAGTATTTT.

This chain joins TRBV6-5 and TRBJ1-5, with a weak D call TRBD1 (6 bases). Trimming removed 4 bases from V and 4 bases from J, with 14 bases in between. Germline values: CDR1 MNHEY, CDR2 SVGAGI. CDR3 length equals 15 residues. CDR3 in amino acids: CASSLLGGANQPQHF. Written as DNA, the CDR3 is TGTGCCAGCAGTTTGCTAGGGGGGGCGAATCAGCCCCAGCATTTT.

This clone was seen once. The chain has TRBV7-9 and TRBJ1-5, with D perhaps TRBD1 (5 bases). The CDR3 has 15 amino acids. Germline-derived CDR1 and CDR2 are SEHNR and FQNEAQ (reference sequence). V lost 4 bases, J lost 5 bases, and 15 bases lay in between. The CDR3 bases are TGTGCCAGCAGCTCAGAAGACAGTAGTCATCAGCCCCAGCATTTT. Translated: CASSSEDSSHQPQHF.

The chain couples TRBV29-1 to TRBJ1-1, with D possibly TRBD1 on 5 matching bases. Germline CDR1 SQVTM, CDR2 ANQGSEA. With 6 bases removed from V and 1 base from J, the gap between germline ends came to 9 bases. CDR3 size: 12 residues. CDR3 bases: TGCAGCGTGGGACTAGGGAACACTGAAGCTTTCTTT. Its protein is CSVGLGNTEAFF.

This clone was found once. V and J are TRBV5-1 and TRBJ2-2; 8 nucleotides line up with TRBD1. Losses at the gene ends were 0 bases for V and 6 bases for J; bases not matched to a gene: 7. This CDR3 is built from 16 residues. Germline CDR1 and CDR2: SGHRS and YFSETQ. The CDR3 coding sequence is TGCGCCAGCAGCTTGGCGGACAGGGCCTTTCCCGGGGAGCTGTTTTTT. This translates into CASSLADRAFPGELFF. Combining the CDR3 with reference TRBV5-1 and TRBJ2-2 gives the whole variable domain KAGVTQTPRYLIKTRGQQVTLSCSPISGHRSVSWYQQTPGQGLQFLFEYFSETQRNKGNFPGRFSGRQFSNSRSEMNVSTLELGDSALYLCASSLADRAFPGELFFGEGSRLTVL.

This clone came up a few times. The chain uses TRBV13 and TRBJ1-1, with 7 bases identical to TRBD1. The germline CDR1 and CDR2 sequences are PRHDT and FYEKMQ (reference sequence). V gave up 8 bases and J gave up 9 bases; unmatched junction bases: 6. This CDR3 contains 11 residues. This chain's CDR3 is CASVRTGQAFF. The CDR3 DNA follows: TGTGCCAGCGTTAGGACAGGTCAAGCTTTCTTT.

The chain employs TRBV7-6 and TRBJ2-2; D is perhaps TRBD1 or TRBD2 (5 bases each). This CDR3 contains 20 residues. CDR1 SGHVS and CDR2 FNYEAQ come from the germline V gene. V was clipped by 2 bases and J by 0 bases, with 22 bases between them. CDR3 bases: TGTGCCAGCAGCTTAAGGGACGGAATACGACGGAAACCGAACACCGGGGAGCTGTTTTTT. It specifies CASSLRDGIRRKPNTGELFF.

This clone was detected only a few times. The V call is TRBV29-1, the J call TRBJ1-4; 7 nucleotides align to TRBD1. CDR3 size: 12 residues. The V and J ends lost 2 bases and 8 bases, in that order; junction bases with no gene match: 2. In germline, CDR1 is SQVTM, CDR2 ANQGSEA. The CDR3 bases are TGCAGCGTTGAAACAGGGGAAGAAAAACTGTTTTTT. The encoded protein is CSVETGEEKLFF. Filled out from reference TRBV29-1 and TRBJ1-4, the complete variable domain reads SAVISQKPSRDICQRGTSLTIQCQVDSQVTMMFWYRQQPGQSLTLIATANQGSEATYESGFVIDKFPISRPNLTFSTLTVSNMSPEDSSIYLCSVETGEEKLFFGSGTQLSVL.

The chain uses TRBV27 and TRBJ1-6, with 9 bases that match TRBD1. Trimming took 4 bases from V and 6 from J; bases not matched to a gene: 7. This CDR3 comprises 16 residues. Germline CDR1 is MNHEY and CDR2 is SMNVEV (reference sequence). The CDR3 sequence: CASSSGTGPFNSPLHF. The CDR3 DNA reads TGTGCCAGCAGTTCAGGGACAGGGCCCTTTAATTCACCCCTCCACTTT.

This rearrangement joins TRBV27 to TRBJ1-1; D not resolved. Germline CDR1 and CDR2: MNHEY and SMNVEV (reference sequence). V was pared by 0 bases and J by 2 bases, with 7 bases between. The CDR3 spans 14 residues. CDR3 residues: CASSLSPRNTEAFF. The CDR3 DNA sequence: TGTGCCAGCAGTTTATCGCCACGAAACACTGAAGCTTTCTTT.

J is TRBJ2-7 and V is TRBV30; 11 positions agree with TRBD2. Germline assignment: CDR1 GTSNPN and CDR2 SVGIG (reference sequence). CDR3 length equals 18 residues. The V and J ends lost 1 base and 1 base, in that order; junction bases with no gene match: 12. The DNA of the CDR3 is TGTGCCTGGAGTGAGCGGGCGCTAGCGGGAGGTCTATCCTACGAGCAGTACTTC. Protein product: CAWSERALAGGLSYEQYF.

Sample share makes this clone medium-sized. This chain joins TRBV9 and TRBJ1-3; D gene uncertain. The CDR3 totals 15 residues. With 0 bases removed from V and 0 bases from J, the gap between germline ends came to 7 bases. CDR1 and CDR2 from the germline V gene are SGDLS and YYNGEE. In DNA, the CDR3 is TGTGCCAGCAGCGTAGGAGGTTCCTCTGGAAACACCATATATTTT. Translating gives CASSVGGSSGNTIYF.

The chain has TRBV4-2 and TRBJ2-3; 9 nucleotides agree with TRBD1. Germline lookup yields CDR1 LGHNA and CDR2 YNFKEQ. The CDR3 is made up of 15 amino acids. The ends lost 3 bases at V and 8 bases at J; junction bases unmatched: 9. The CDR3 here is CASSQGQGTRGTQYF. The CDR3 nucleotides are TGTGCCAGCAGCCAGGGACAGGGAACTCGGGGTACGCAGTATTTT.

The chain is built from TRBV9 and TRBJ2-1, with a tentative D call TRBD1 (6 bases). The V gene lost 3 bases and the J gene lost 4 bases, with 14 bases spanning the gap. The CDR3 totals 15 residues. Germline V lookup: CDR1 SGDLS, CDR2 YYNGEE. In nucleotides, the CDR3 is TGTGCCAGCAGCGATGGGGGCGAGGGATACAATGAGCAGTTCTTC. It encodes CASSDGGEGYNEQFF.

J is TRBJ2-2 and V is TRBV20-1; D gene uncertain. The germline gives CDR1 DFQATT, CDR2 SNEGSKA (reference sequence). With 2 bases removed from V and 6 bases from J, the gap between germline ends came to 4 bases. The CDR3 sequence is 11 residues long. CDR3: CSARIAGELFF. The CDR3 DNA sequence: TGCAGTGCTAGAATCGCCGGGGAGCTGTTTTTT.

The chain joins TRBV27 to TRBJ2-1; D might be TRBD2 (5 bases). The CDR3 covers 14 residues. V was clipped by 6 bases and J by 4 bases, with 13 bases between them. Per the germline V gene, CDR1 is MNHEY and CDR2 is SMNVEV (reference sequence). The CDR3 region is CASSLGSGYNEQFF. CDR3 nucleotide sequence: TGTGCCAGCAGCCTAGGGAGCGGTTACAATGAGCAGTTCTTC.

The V and J genes are TRBV7-9 and TRBJ1-5; D remains unclear. The germline V gene has CDR1 SEHNR and CDR2 FQNEAQ (reference sequence). V gave up 5 bases and J gave up 2 bases, with 10 bases separating them. The CDR3 has 14 amino acids. The CDR3 here is CASSAREGNQPQHF. The CDR3 DNA reads as TGTGCCAGCAGCGCACGAGAGGGCAATCAGCCCCAGCATTTT. The full variable domain, in which reference TRBV7-9 and TRBJ1-5 provide the parts outside the CDR3, is DTGVSQNPRHKITKRGQNVTFRCDPISEHNRLYWYRQTLGQGPEFLTYFQNEAQLEKSRLLSDRFSAERPKGSFSTLEIQRTEQGDSAMYLCASSAREGNQPQHFGDGTRLSIL.

The chain carries TRBV9 and TRBJ2-2; D gene uncertain. This CDR3 comprises 18 residues. Germline V gene data show CDR1 as SGDLS and CDR2 as YYNGEE. Between the trimmed V and J ends, which lost 0 bases and 1 base, there was a span of 16 bases. The CDR3 loop reads CASSVDPSRVLNTGELFF. The CDR3 region has the DNA TGTGCCAGCAGCGTAGACCCCAGTAGGGTATTGAACACCGGGGAGCTGTTTTTT.

The V and J genes are TRBV19 and TRBJ2-2; no definite D call. Germline assignment: CDR1 LNHDA and CDR2 SQIVND (reference sequence). Trimming pared 3 bases from V and 3 bases from J, leaving 14 bases between. The CDR3 spans 16 residues. The CDR3 DNA reads as TGTGCCAGTAGTATTGGTGATCCCCGAGACACCGGGGAGCTGTTTTTT. This sequence encodes CASSIGDPRDTGELFF.

The chain carries TRBV7-9 and TRBJ2-7, with 8 positions matching TRBD1. This CDR3 comprises 13 residues. Trimming removed 2 bases from V and 6 bases from J; junction bases left unmatched: 3. Germline V gene sequence: CDR1 SEHNR, CDR2 FQNEAQ (reference sequence). The CDR3 DNA reads as TGTGCCAGCAGCTTACAGGGGGCTGGCGAGCAGTACTTC. It is translated as CASSLQGAGEQYF.

V is TRBV7-9 and J is TRBJ2-1; the D gene is possibly TRBD1 (6 bases). The length of the CDR3 is 12 residues. Germline lookup yields CDR1 SEHNR and CDR2 FQNEAQ (reference sequence). Trimming took 5 bases from V and 8 from J, leaving 10 bases between them. The CDR3 bases are TGTGCCAGCAGCCAGGGGTCCGATGAGCAGTTCTTC. Its translation is CASSQGSDEQFF.

This clone was seen only a few times. This chain uses TRBV9 with TRBJ2-1, with 13 bases identical to TRBD2. This CDR3 is built from 17 residues. J gave up 5 bases and V 0 bases, and 5 bases lay outside the gene matches. Germline assignment: CDR1 SGDLS and CDR2 YYNGEE. The CDR3 reads CASSVGTSGGLDNEQFF. Here the CDR3 DNA reads TGTGCCAGCAGCGTAGGGACTAGCGGGGGTTTGGACAATGAGCAGTTCTTC.

The CDR3 region is CASSFQGRGQPQHF. The CDR3, as DNA: TGTGCCAGCAGCTTTCAGGGTAGAGGTCAGCCCCAGCATTTT. The rearrangement uses TRBV5-6 and TRBJ1-5, with D possibly being TRBD1 (5 bases). Germline V gene data show CDR1 as SGHDT and CDR2 as YYEEEE. The CDR3 contains 14 residues. Trimming removed 2 bases at V and 6 bases at J, with 12 bases between.